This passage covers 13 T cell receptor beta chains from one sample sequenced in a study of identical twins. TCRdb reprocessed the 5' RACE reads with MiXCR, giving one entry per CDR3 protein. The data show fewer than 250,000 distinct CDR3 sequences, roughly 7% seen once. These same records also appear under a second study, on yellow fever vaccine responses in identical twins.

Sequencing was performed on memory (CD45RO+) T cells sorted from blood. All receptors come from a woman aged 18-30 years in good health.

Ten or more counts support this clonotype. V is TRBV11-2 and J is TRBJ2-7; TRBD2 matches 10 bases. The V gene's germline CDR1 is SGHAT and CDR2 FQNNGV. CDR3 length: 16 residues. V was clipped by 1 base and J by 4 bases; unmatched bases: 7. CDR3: CASSLALAGWLYEQYF. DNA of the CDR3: TGTGCCAGCAGCTTAGCACTAGCGGGATGGTTATACGAGCAGTACTTC.

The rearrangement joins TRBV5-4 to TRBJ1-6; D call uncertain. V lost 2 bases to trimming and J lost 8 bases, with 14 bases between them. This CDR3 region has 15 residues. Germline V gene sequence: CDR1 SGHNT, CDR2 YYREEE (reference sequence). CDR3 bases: TGTGCCAGCAGCTTAGGGCGGATATCGGATTCACCCCTCCACTTT. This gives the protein CASSLGRISDSPLHF.

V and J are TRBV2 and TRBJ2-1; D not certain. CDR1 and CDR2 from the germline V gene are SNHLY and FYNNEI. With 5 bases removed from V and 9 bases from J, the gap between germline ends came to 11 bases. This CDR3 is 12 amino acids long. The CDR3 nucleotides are TGTGCCAGCAGTTACCCCCCGCCTGAGCAGTTCTTC. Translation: CASSYPPPEQFF.

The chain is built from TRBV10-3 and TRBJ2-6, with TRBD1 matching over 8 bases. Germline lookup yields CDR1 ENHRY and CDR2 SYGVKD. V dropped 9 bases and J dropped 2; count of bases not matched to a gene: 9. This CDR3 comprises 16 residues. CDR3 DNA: TGTGCCATTTTATCGGACAGGGAGGCTGGGGCCAACGTCCTGACTTTC. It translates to CAILSDREAGANVLTF.

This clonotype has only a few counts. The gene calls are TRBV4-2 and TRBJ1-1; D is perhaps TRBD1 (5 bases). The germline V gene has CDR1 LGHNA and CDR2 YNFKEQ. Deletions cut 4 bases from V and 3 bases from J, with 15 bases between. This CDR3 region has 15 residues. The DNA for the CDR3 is TGTGCCAGCAGCCCCTCCGGGCGGGGGTACACTGAAGCTTTCTTT. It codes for CASSPSGRGYTEAFF.

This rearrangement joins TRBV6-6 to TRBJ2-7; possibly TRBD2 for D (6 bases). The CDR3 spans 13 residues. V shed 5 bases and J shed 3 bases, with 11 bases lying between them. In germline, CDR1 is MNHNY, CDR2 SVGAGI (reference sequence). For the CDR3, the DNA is TGTGCCAGCAGTCGGGACTCCATCTACGAGCAGTACGTC. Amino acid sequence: CASSRDSIYEQYV.

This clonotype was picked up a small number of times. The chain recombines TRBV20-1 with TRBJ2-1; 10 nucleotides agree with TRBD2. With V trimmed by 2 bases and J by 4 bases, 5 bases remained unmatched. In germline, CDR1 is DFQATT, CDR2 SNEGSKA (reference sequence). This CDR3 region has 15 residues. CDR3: CSARPGTSVYNEQFF. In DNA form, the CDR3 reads TGCAGTGCTAGACCCGGGACTAGCGTATACAATGAGCAGTTCTTC.

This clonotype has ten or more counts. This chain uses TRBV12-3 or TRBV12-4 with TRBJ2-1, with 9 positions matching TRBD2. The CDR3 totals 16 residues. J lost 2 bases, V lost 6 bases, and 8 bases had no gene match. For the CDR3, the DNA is TGTGCCAGCAGCCGGATAGCTAGCGGGGCCTACAATGAGCAGTTCTTC. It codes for CASSRIASGAYNEQFF.

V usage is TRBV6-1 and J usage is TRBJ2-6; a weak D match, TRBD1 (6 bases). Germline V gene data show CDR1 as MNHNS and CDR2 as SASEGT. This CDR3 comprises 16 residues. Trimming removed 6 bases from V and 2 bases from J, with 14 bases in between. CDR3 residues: CASRSPGDAGANVLTF. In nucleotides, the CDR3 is TGTGCCAGCAGAAGCCCAGGGGACGCTGGGGCCAACGTCCTGACTTTC.

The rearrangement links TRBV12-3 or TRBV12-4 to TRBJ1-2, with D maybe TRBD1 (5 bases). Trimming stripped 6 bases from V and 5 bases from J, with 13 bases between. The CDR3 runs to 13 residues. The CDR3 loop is CASRTAGGYGYTF. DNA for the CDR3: TGTGCCAGCAGGACCGCCGGGGGTTATGGCTACACCTTC.

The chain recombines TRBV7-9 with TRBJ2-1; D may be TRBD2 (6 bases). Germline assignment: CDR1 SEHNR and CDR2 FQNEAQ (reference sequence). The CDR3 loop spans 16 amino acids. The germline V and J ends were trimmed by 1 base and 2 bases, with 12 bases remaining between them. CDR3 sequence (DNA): TGTGCCAGCAGCTTAGGCCACGGGGGTGCCTACAATGAGCAGTTCTTC. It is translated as CASSLGHGGAYNEQFF.

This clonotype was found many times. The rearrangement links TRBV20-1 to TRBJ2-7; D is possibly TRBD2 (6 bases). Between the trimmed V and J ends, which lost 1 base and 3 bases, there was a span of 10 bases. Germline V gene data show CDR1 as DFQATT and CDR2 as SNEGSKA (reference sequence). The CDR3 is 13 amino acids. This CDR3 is CSARVGSGYEQYF. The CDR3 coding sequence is TGCAGTGCTAGAGTGGGTAGCGGCTACGAGCAGTACTTC.

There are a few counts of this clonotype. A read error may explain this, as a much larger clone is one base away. The CDR3 DNA is TGTGCCAGCAGCCCCTACTGGACCGCCTACGAGCAGTACTTC. It codes for CASSPYWTAYEQYF. The genes are TRBV3-1 and TRBJ2-7; D is undetermined. The germline CDR1 and CDR2 sequences are LGHDT and YNNKEL (reference sequence). V shed 4 bases and J shed 2 bases, with 12 bases lying between them. The CDR3 consists of 14 residues.